These T cell receptor beta chains were read from a single sample in a study of glioma-infiltrating T cells after dendritic cell vaccination. Sequenced by immunoSEQ multiplex PCR; TCRdb stores in-frame clones only, minus some. The sample holds about 49,000 clones, 65% to 90% seen once. The sample was blood, taken before dendritic cell vaccination. The receptors here all came from a human donor with glioblastoma. The CDR3 runs from the conserved cysteine through the conserved F or W. A D gene is named only where the DNA matches it firmly. The size entry is marked missing in some rows and otherwise reads once, few, many or a size class.

TRBD1 . TRBJ2-2 TRBV5-4 TGTGCCAGCAGCCCCCGGACAGGGGGCATCGCCGGGGAGCTGTTTTTT CASSPRTGGIAGELFF
. . TRBJ2-4 TRBV4-1 TGCGCCAGCAGCCAAGGACAGTTCGGTAACATTCAGTACTTC CASSQGQFGNIQYF
TRBD2 once TRBJ2-1 TRBV15 TGTGCCACCAGCAGAGATCGACTAGCTGGCAATGAGCAGTTCTTC CATSRDRLAGNEQFF
. . TRBJ1-2 TRBV25-1 TGTGCCAGCAGTGAATCTGGTGGGGAGGGTGGCTACACCTTC CASSESGGEGGYTF
. . TRBJ1-4 TRBV27 TGTGCCAGCAGTGGGGGGGGGACTAGAGGAAAACTGTTTTTT CASSGGGTRGKLFF
. . TRBJ1-2 TRBV30 TGTGCCTGGGCGGGGGTGGTTGGTGGCTACACCTTC CAWAGVVGGYTF
. . TRBJ2-7 TRBV7-8 TGTGCCAGCAGCTTAGCGAAGCAGGGAGGAAGGTACGAGCAGTACTTC CASSLAKQGGRYEQYF
TRBD1 . TRBJ2-1 TRBV4-3 TGCGCCAGCAGCCAAGGTGCCTCCGGGACAGGGTCCTACAATGAGCAGTTCTTC CASSQGASGTGSYNEQFF
. . TRBJ2-3 TRBV5-1 TGCGCCAGCAGCTTGGAAGGGGCGGCCGATACGCAGTATTTT CASSLEGAADTQYF
. . TRBJ1-3 TRBV6-1 TGTGCCAGCAGGCCGGCGGGGGCAGGTGGAAACACCATATATTTT CASRPAGAGGNTIYF
. . TRBJ1-4 TRBV14 TGTGCCAGCAGCCAAGTGGCAGGGTTTAGTGAAAAACTGTTTTTT CASSQVAGFSEKLFF
TRBD1 . TRBJ2-3 TRBV5-8 TGTGCCAGCAGCTTCGGGACAGGGGGCTTAGATACGCAGTATTTT CASSFGTGGLDTQYF
TRBD1 . TRBJ1-1 TRBV5-1 TGCGCCAGCAGCTCAGGGGACAGGGAAAACTTGAACACTGAAGCTTTCTTT CASSSGDRENLNTEAFF
TRBD1 once TRBJ2-4 TRBV7-2 TGTGCCAGCAGCCCGCCCCCGACAGGGGGACTAGCCAAAAACATTCAGTACTTC CASSPPPTGGLAKNIQYF
. . TRBJ1-1 TRBV7-2 TGTGCCAGCAGCTTAGGCCAGGGGAACACTGAAGCTTTCTTT CASSLGQGNTEAFF
TRBD2 . TRBJ2-7 TRBV4-3 TGCGCCAGCAGCCAAGATCTGAGCGGGGGGATAGACGAGCAGTACTTC CASSQDLSGGIDEQYF
. . TRBJ2-3 TRBV18 TGTGCCAGCTCACGCACGGAAGCCGGGGGTCAGGGTACGCAGTATTTT CASSRTEAGGQGTQYF